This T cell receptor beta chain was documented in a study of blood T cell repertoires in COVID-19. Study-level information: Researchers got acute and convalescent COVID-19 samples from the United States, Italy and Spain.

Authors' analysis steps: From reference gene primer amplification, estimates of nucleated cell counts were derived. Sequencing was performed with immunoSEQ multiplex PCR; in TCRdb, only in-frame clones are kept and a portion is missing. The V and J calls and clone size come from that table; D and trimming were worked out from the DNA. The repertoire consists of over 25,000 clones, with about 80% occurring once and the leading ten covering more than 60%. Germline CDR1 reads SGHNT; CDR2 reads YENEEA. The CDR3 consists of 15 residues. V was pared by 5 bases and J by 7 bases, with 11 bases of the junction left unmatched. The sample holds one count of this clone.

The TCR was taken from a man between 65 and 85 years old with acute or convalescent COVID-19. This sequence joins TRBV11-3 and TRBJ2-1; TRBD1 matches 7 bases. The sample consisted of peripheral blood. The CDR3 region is CASSPGGGVVNEQFF. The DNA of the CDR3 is TGTGCCAGCAGCCCAGGGGGTGGGGTCGTGAATGAGCAGTTCTTC.